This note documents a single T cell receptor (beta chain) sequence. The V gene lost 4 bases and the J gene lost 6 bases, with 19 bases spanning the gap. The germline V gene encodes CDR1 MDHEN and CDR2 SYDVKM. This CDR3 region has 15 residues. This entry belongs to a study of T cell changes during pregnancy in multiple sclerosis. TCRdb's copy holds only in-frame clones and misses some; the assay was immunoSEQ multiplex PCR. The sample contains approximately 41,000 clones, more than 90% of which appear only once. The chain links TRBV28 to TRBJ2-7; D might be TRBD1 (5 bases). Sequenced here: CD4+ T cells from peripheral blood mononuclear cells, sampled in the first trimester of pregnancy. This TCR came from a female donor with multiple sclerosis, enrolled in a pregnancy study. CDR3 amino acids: CASSYGPGILGEQYF. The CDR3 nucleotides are TGTGCCAGCAGTTATGGCCCAGGGATATTGGGCGAGCAGTACTTC.